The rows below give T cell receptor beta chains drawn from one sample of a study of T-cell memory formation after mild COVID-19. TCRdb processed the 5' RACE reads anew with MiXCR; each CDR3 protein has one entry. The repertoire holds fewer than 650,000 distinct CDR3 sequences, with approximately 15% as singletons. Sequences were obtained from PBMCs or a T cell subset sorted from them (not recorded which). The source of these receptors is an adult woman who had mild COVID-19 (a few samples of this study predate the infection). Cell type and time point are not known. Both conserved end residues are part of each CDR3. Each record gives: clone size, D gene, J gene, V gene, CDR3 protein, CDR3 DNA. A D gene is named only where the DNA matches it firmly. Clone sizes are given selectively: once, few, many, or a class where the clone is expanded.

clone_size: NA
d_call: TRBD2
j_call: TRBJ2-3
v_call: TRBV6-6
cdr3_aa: CASMGRDYQDTQYF
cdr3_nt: TGTGCCAGCATGGGCCGGGACTACCAAGATACGCAGTATTTT

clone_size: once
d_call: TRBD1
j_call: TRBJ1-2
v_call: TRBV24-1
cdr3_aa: CATSAATGDGYTF
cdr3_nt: TGTGCCACCAGTGCCGCAACAGGGGATGGCTACACCTTC

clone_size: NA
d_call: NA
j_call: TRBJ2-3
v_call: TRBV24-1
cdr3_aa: CATSDRNTDTQYF
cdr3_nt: TGTGCCACCAGTGACCGTAACACAGATACGCAGTATTTT

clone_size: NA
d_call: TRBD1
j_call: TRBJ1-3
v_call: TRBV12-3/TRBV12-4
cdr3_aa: CASSQTDRGNTIYF
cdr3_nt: TGTGCCAGCAGTCAGACGGACAGGGGGAACACCATATATTTT

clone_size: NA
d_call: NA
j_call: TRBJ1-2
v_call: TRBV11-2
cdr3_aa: CASSGLGATYGGYTF
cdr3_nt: TGTGCCAGCAGCGGCCTGGGGGCGACCTATGGTGGCTACACCTTC

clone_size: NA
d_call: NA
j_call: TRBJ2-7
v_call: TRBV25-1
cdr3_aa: CASGFYASEQYF
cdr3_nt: TGTGCCAGCGGATTCTATGCTTCCGAGCAGTACTTC

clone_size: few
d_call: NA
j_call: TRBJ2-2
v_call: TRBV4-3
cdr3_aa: CASGEQNTGELFF
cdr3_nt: TGCGCCAGCGGCGAGCAAAACACCGGGGAGCTGTTTTTT

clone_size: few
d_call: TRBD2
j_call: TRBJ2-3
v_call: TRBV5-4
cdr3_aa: CASSSPTSGGADTQYF
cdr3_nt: TGTGCCAGCAGTTCGCCGACTAGCGGGGGCGCAGATACGCAGTATTTT

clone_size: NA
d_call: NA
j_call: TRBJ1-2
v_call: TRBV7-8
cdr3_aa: CASSEGTISGGNYGYTF
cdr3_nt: TGTGCCAGCAGCGAGGGGACAATCTCTGGGGGCAACTATGGCTACACCTTC

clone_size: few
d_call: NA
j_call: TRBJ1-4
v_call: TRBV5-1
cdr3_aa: CASSPEQGNGEKLFF
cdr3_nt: TGCGCCAGCAGCCCAGAACAGGGTAACGGTGAAAAACTGTTTTTT

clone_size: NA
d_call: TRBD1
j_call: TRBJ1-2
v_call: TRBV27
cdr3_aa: CASRRGQGANYGYTF
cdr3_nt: TGTGCCAGCCGGCGGGGGCAGGGGGCTAACTATGGCTACACCTTC

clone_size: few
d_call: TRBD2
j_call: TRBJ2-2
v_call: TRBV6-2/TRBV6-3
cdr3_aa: CASSYSEVAGLGELFF
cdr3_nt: TGTGCCAGCAGTTACTCGGAGGTAGCGGGCCTGGGGGAGCTGTTTTTT

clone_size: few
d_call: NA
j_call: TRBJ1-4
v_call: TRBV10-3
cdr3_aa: CASTNNEKLFF
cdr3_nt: TGTGCCAGCACAAATAATGAAAAACTGTTTTTT

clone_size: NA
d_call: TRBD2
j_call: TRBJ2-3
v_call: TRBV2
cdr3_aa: CASSELAGLSTDTQYF
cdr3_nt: TGTGCCAGCAGTGAATTAGCGGGGCTTAGCACAGATACGCAGTATTTT

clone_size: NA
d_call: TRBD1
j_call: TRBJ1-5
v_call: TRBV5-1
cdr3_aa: CASSLTGQALGQPQHF
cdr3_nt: TGCGCCAGCAGCTTAACGGGACAGGCGTTGGGTCAGCCCCAGCATTTT

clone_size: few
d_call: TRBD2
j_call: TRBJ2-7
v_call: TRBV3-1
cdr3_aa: CASSLSSGDYEQYF
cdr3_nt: TGTGCCAGCAGCCTCTCTAGCGGGGACTACGAGCAGTACTTC

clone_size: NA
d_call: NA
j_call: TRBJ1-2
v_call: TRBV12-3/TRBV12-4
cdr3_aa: CASSLDSGGYGYTF
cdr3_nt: TGTGCCAGCAGTTTGGACTCTGGGGGCTATGGCTACACCTTC

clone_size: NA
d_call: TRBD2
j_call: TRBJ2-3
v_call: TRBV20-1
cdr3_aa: CSARDPAGGYTDTQYF
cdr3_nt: TGCAGTGCTAGAGATCCAGCGGGGGGCTACACAGATACGCAGTATTTT

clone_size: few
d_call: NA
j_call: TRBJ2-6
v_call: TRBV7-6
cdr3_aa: CASSLTSVQSSGANVLTF
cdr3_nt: TGTGCCAGCAGCTTAACCTCAGTACAGAGCTCTGGGGCCAACGTCCTGACTTTC

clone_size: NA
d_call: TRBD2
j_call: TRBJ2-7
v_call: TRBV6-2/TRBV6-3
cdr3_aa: CAAGGRFSYEQYF
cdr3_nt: TGTGCCGCGGGCGGGAGGTTTTCCTACGAGCAGTACTTC

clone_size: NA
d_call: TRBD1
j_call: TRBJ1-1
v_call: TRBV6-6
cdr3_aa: CASSFNRGDNTEAFF
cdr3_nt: TGTGCCAGCAGTTTTAACAGGGGGGACAACACTGAAGCTTTCTTT

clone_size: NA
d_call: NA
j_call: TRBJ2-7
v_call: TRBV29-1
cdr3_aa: CSVESGPGGEQYF
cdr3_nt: TGCAGCGTTGAGTCGGGACCAGGCGGCGAGCAGTACTTC

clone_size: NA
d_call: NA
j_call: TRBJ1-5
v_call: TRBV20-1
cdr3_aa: CSARDLWAENQPQHF
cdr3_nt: TGCAGTGCTAGAGATCTGTGGGCTGAAAATCAGCCCCAGCATTTT

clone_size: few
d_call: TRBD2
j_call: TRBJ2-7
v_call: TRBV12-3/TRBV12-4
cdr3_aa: CASSLTSGHSYEQYF
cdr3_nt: TGTGCCAGCAGCCTGACTAGCGGGCACTCCTACGAGCAGTACTTC

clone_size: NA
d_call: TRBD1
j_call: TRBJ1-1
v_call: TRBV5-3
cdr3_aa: CARSPDRADTEAFF
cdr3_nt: TGTGCCAGAAGCCCAGACAGGGCGGACACTGAAGCTTTCTTT

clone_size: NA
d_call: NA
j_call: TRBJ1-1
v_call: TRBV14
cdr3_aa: CASSRGVRTEAFF
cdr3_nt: TGTGCCAGCAGCCGAGGGGTCCGAACTGAAGCTTTCTTT

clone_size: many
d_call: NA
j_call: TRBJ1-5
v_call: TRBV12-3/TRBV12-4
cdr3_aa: CASSLGAGQPQHF
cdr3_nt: TGTGCCAGCAGTTTGGGGGCGGGTCAGCCCCAGCATTTT

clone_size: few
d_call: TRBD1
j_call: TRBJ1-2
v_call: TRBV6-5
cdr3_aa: CASSYSAGQGARGYTF
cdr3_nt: TGTGCCAGCAGTTACTCAGCGGGACAGGGGGCGCGGGGCTACACCTTC